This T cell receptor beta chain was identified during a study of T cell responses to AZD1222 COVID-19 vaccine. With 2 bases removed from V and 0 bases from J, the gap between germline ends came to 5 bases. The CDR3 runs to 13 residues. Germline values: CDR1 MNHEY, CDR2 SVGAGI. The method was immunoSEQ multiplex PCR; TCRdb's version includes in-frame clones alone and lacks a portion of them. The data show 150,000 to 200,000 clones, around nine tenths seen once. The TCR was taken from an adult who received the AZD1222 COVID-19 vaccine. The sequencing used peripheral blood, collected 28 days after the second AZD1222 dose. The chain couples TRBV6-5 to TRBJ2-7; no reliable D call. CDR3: CASSYGGSYEQYF. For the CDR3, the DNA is TGTGCCAGCAGTTACGGCGGCTCCTACGAGCAGTACTTC.